This TCR beta chain comes out of a study of PD-1 blockade in classical Hodgkin lymphoma. General observations from the study: Some patients began nivolumab under 1 year after ASCT. These patients were excluded from later analyses.

TCRdb's table, derived via immunoSEQ multiplex PCR, lists solely in-frame clones and lacks some. The sample includes more than 9,500 clones, under 85% seen only once; the top ten take 1.6%. Germline CDR1 and CDR2: SGHVS and FQNEAQ. There are 14 residues in the CDR3. V dropped 1 base and J dropped 3 bases, with 10 bases sitting between them. On this clone itself: Its antigen is unidentified.

Every one of the patients relapsed after autologous stem cell transplantation (brentuximab vedotin exposure was variable). Purification of CD4+ T cells from thawed PBMCs was achieved by magnetic negative selection. This receptor was identified in a human donor with classical Hodgkin lymphoma. The sequencing here drew on CD4+ T cells from blood, taken at baseline. V is TRBV7-8 and J is TRBJ2-7, with a possible D match to TRBD2 (5 bases). The CDR3 DNA is TGTGCCAGCAGCTTAGTAGCGCTCGGCTACGAGCAGTACTTC. As protein: CASSLVALGYEQYF.